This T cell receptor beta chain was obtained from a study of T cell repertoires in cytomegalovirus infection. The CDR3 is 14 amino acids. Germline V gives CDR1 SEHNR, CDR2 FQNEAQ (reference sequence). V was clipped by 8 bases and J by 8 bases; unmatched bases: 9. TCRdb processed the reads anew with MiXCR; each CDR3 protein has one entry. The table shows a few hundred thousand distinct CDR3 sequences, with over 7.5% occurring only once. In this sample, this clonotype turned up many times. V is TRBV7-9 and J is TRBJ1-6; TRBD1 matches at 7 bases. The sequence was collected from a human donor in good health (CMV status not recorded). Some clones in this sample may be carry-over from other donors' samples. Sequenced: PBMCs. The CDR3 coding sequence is TGTGCCAGCCGCTCGGGACAGAATGATTCACCCCTCCACTTT. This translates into CASRSGQNDSPLHF.